The 22 T cell receptor beta chains given below trace back to one sample, sequenced in a study of OX40 agonist ivuxolimab in advanced cancers. Some clones are missing from TCRdb's copy, which holds only in-frame ones; the method was immunoSEQ multiplex PCR. Of tens of thousands of clones in the sample, around 93% were seen once. Here the sequenced sample was CD4+ or CD8+ T cells sorted from blood, taken in a trial of the OX40 agonist ivuxolimab. Receptors originate from an adult with an advanced solid tumor such as melanoma, head and neck, liver or kidney cancer.

The CDR3 loop is CASSPRSYEQYF. The CDR3 DNA reads TGTGCCAGCAGCCCACGATCCTACGAGCAGTACTTC. This sequence joins TRBV7-9 and TRBJ2-7; no clear D. The CDR3 has 12 residues. The germline V gene has CDR1 SEHNR and CDR2 FQNEAQ (reference sequence). V lost 5 bases and J 1 base, leaving 6 bases between the germline ends.

The chain joins TRBV9 to TRBJ2-7, with D hard to call. CDR3 length: 13 amino acids. The germline V gene has CDR1 SGDLS and CDR2 YYNGEE. V shed 0 bases and J shed 5 bases, with 9 bases lying between them. The CDR3 protein is CASSVVVVHEQYF. In nucleotides, the CDR3 is TGTGCCAGCAGCGTAGTTGTGGTCCACGAGCAGTACTTC.

The chain couples TRBV19 to TRBJ2-1; 10 bases map to TRBD1. This CDR3 contains 16 residues. Trimming cost V 0 bases and J 5 bases; bases outside gene matches: 4. Per germline, CDR1 LNHDA and CDR2 SQIVND (reference sequence). For the CDR3, the DNA is TGTGCCAGTAGTATAGAGACAGGGGGCCCGAACAATGAGCAGTTCTTC. It translates to CASSIETGGPNNEQFF.

The chain joins TRBV12-2 to TRBJ2-5; the DNA was not used to check the table's D call, TRBD2. TRBV12-2 is a recognized pseudogene. There are 14 residues in the CDR3. Here the CDR3 DNA reads TGTGCAAGTCGCCGACTAGCGGGAGAAGAGACCCAGTACTTC. Translation: CASRRLAGEETQYF.

This clone was detected once. This chain links TRBV2 with TRBJ2-3; possible D gene TRBD2, 5 bases. Trimming left V 6 bases short and J 6 bases short, with 25 bases between. The V gene's germline CDR1 is SNHLY and CDR2 FYNNEI. This CDR3 has 17 amino acids. CDR3 sequence reads: CASSGLGPHGNIDTQYF. CDR3 coding DNA: TGTGCCAGCAGCGGACTCGGGCCCCACGGGAATATTGATACGCAGTATTTT. The entire variable domain, with the rest obtained from reference TRBV2 and TRBJ2-3, is as follows: EPEVTQTPSHQVTQMGQEVILRCVPISNHLYFYWYRQILGQKVEFLVSFYNNEISEKSEIFDDQFSVERPDGSNFTLKIRSTKLEDSAMYFCASSGLGPHGNIDTQYFGPGTRLTVL.

The chain couples TRBV10-2 to TRBJ1-1; perhaps TRBD1 as D (5 bases). Between the trimmed V and J ends, which lost 7 bases and 0 bases, there was a span of 12 bases. Germline CDR1 is WSHSY and CDR2 is SAAADI. This CDR3 spans 14 amino acids. CDR3 loop: CASTPGGMNTEAFF. CDR3 nucleotide sequence: TGCGCCAGCACTCCCGGGGGGATGAACACTGAAGCTTTCTTT.

The gene calls are TRBV5-1 and TRBJ2-2; TRBD2 aligns across 9 bases. The junction had 5 bases not matched to a gene; V was cut back by 4 bases and J by 1 base. The CDR3 sequence is 16 residues long. The V gene's germline CDR1 is SGHRS and CDR2 YFSETQ. This chain's CDR3 is CASSLGTSQNTGELFF. The CDR3, as DNA: TGCGCCAGCAGCCTAGGGACTAGCCAGAACACCGGGGAGCTGTTTTTT.

The chain has TRBV7-9 and TRBJ2-1; 7 positions match TRBD1. CDR1 is SEHNR and CDR2 is FQNEAQ in the germline V gene (reference sequence). J was trimmed by 3 bases and V by 2 bases; bases with no gene match: 7. The CDR3 length is 16 residues. For the CDR3, the DNA is TGTGCCAGCAGCTTATGGGTCAGGGGGTTCTACAATGAGCAGTTCTTC. Its protein is CASSLWVRGFYNEQFF.

The rearrangement joins TRBV10-2 to TRBJ2-2; 7 nucleotides align to TRBD1. J was trimmed by 1 base and V by 6 bases; bases with no gene match: 5. The germline gives CDR1 WSHSY, CDR2 SAAADI. The CDR3 has 15 amino acids. The CDR3 nucleotides are TGCGCCAGCAGAGGGACAGAAGGGAACACCGGGGAGCTGTTTTTT. It codes for CASRGTEGNTGELFF.

The V gene is TRBV6-4, the J gene TRBJ2-1, with 7 bases lining up with TRBD2. Germline V gene sequence: CDR1 MRHNA, CDR2 SNTAGT. CDR3 size: 14 residues. With 3 bases clipped from V and 9 bases from J, the junction kept 8 bases outside the gene matches. As DNA, the CDR3 is TGTGCCAGCAGTGAGGGACTAAGAAAAAGTGAGCAGTTCTTC. Translating gives CASSEGLRKSEQFF.

The chain couples TRBV27 to TRBJ1-1; TRBD1 is a possible D gene (6 bases). The CDR3 runs 14 residues. Germline loops: CDR1 MNHEY, CDR2 SMNVEV (reference sequence). Trimming shortened V by 6 bases and J by 4 bases, and 15 bases separated the two germline ends. This CDR3 reads CASSLRAGATEAFF. DNA for the CDR3: TGTGCCAGCAGCCTGAGAGCAGGGGCCACTGAAGCTTTCTTT.

V usage is TRBV6-1 and J usage is TRBJ2-7, with D possibly TRBD2 on 5 matching bases. This CDR3 has 15 residues. V lost 7 bases and J 7 bases, leaving 23 bases between the germline ends. Germline CDR1 and CDR2: MNHNS and SASEGT. The CDR3 region is CASIVSSGSPVEQYF. Written as DNA, the CDR3 is TGTGCCAGCATTGTCTCAAGCGGTAGCCCTGTGGAGCAGTACTTC.

The chain links TRBV4-3 to TRBJ2-1; D unresolved. V lost 0 bases, J lost 11 bases, and 17 bases lay in between. The CDR3 has 15 residues. Per germline, CDR1 LGHNA and CDR2 YSLEER. This CDR3 reads CASSQEYDSLRKQFF. The DNA for the CDR3 is TGCGCCAGCAGCCAAGAGTATGACTCCCTTCGAAAGCAGTTCTTC.

V and J are TRBV29-1 and TRBJ2-7; D remains ambiguous. This CDR3 contains 13 residues. V was pared by 7 bases and J by 3 bases, with 16 bases between. Germline V gene data show CDR1 as SQVTM and CDR2 as ANQGSEA. For the CDR3, the DNA is TGCAGCGCATTGACGGACGGAAGCTACGAGCAGTACTTC. Protein: CSALTDGSYEQYF.

The rearrangement uses TRBV19 and TRBJ2-7; TRBD2 agrees at 9 bases. V was pared by 3 bases and J by 6 bases, with 6 bases of the junction left unmatched. This CDR3 has 14 amino acids. Germline V CDR1 and CDR2: LNHDA, SQIVND (reference sequence). The CDR3, as DNA: TGTGCCAGTAGTATCGCGGGAGGGCCCCTCGAGCAGTACTTC. This encodes CASSIAGGPLEQYF.

The chain links TRBV5-6 to TRBJ1-5; possible D gene TRBD1, 5 bases. Germline V gene data show CDR1 as SGHDT and CDR2 as YYEEEE. The CDR3 has 13 residues. With 1 base removed from V and 10 bases from J, the gap between germline ends came to 12 bases. The CDR3 DNA follows: TGTGCCAGCAGCTTGACTGGGACTCACCCCCAGCATTTT. Translated, it gives CASSLTGTHPQHF. The whole variable domain, filled in from reference TRBV5-6 and TRBJ1-5, reads DAGVTQSPTHLIKTRGQQVTLRCSPKSGHDTVSWYQQALGQGPQFIFQYYEEEERQRGNFPDRFSGHQFPNYSSELNVNALLLGDSALYLCASSLTGTHPQHFGDGTRLSIL.

In its sample, this clone was seen a few times. The CDR3 sequence: CASSLKPGLAGGFYEQYF. CDR3 coding DNA: TGTGCCAGCAGTCTCAAACCGGGACTAGCGGGAGGTTTCTACGAGCAGTACTTC. The J gene is TRBJ2-7, the V gene TRBV27, with 15 bases matching TRBD2. This CDR3 region has 18 residues. V was clipped by 5 bases and J by 3 bases; unmatched bases: 11. Germline assignment: CDR1 MNHEY and CDR2 SMNVEV (reference sequence).

This rearrangement joins TRBV6-5 to TRBJ2-1; D gene uncertain. V gave up 2 bases and J gave up 2 bases, with 10 bases separating them. From germline, CDR1 is MNHEY and CDR2 SVGAGI. The CDR3 spans 15 residues. The CDR3 DNA sequence: TGTGCCAGCAGTTACGGTGGCGAGACCTACAATGAGCAGTTCTTC. This gives the protein CASSYGGETYNEQFF.

The CDR3 here is CASRPGFYTEAFF. CDR3 nucleotides: TGTGCCAGCAGACCAGGGTTTTACACTGAAGCTTTCTTT. V usage is TRBV6-5 and J usage is TRBJ1-1; tentative D call: TRBD1 (5 bases). This CDR3 spans 13 amino acids. CDR1 and CDR2 (germline): MNHEY, SVGAGI. Trimming cost V 6 bases and J 3 bases, with 11 bases left between them.

The V gene is TRBV5-1, the J gene TRBJ2-2; unclear D gene. The length of the CDR3 is 14 residues. V lost 5 bases and J 2 bases, leaving 10 bases between the germline ends. CDR1 is SGHRS and CDR2 is YFSETQ in the germline V gene. CDR3 bases: TGCGCCAGCAGTTATGGACCTAACACCGGGGAGCTGTTTTTT. Protein sequence: CASSYGPNTGELFF.

This chain links TRBV19 with TRBJ2-3; D unclear. Looked up from germline, CDR1 is LNHDA and CDR2 is SQIVND (reference sequence). The CDR3 loop spans 11 amino acids. With 3 bases removed from V and 11 bases from J, the gap between germline ends came to 9 bases. The DNA of the CDR3 is TGTGCCAGTAGTATCGCCTATCAGCAGTATTTT. This sequence encodes CASSIAYQQYF.

The chain links TRBV4-3 to TRBJ2-4; 11 nucleotides line up with TRBD2. The V and J ends lost 1 base and 8 bases, in that order; junction bases with no gene match: 10. The CDR3 is made up of 17 amino acids. The germline CDR1 and CDR2 sequences are LGHNA and YSLEER. In DNA, the CDR3 is TGCGCCAGCAGCCAAGGGGTAGCGGGAGGGTCCAGCTACATTCAGTACTTC. This codes for CASSQGVAGGSSYIQYF.